The rows below give T cell receptor beta chains drawn from one sample of a study of T cell repertoires in aging, cancer and after chemotherapy. Each CDR3 protein is one row after TCRdb ran MiXCR on the multiplex PCR reads. The table includes several thousand distinct CDR3 sequences, 25% to 30% detected once. The sequenced sample consisted of blood. The receptors derive from a human donor in good health. Both conserved end residues are part of each CDR3. Fields, in order: D gene, J gene, V gene, clone size, CDR3 protein, CDR3 DNA. The D gene is left open where the match is weak. The size of a clone is reported for some rows only, either as once, few or many, or as a class for expanded clones.

d_gene: .
j_gene: TRBJ2-5
v_gene: TRBV7-9
abundance: once
CDR3aa: CASSRTGPQETQYF
CDR3nt: TGTGCCAGCAGCCGAACGGGACCTCAAGAGACCCAGTACTTC

d_gene: TRBD1
j_gene: TRBJ1-1
v_gene: TRBV25-1
abundance: .
CDR3aa: CASSLQGVNTEAFF
CDR3nt: TGTGCCAGCAGTTTACAGGGGGTAAACACTGAAGCTTTCTTT

d_gene: TRBD2
j_gene: TRBJ2-7
v_gene: TRBV19
abundance: medium-sized
CDR3aa: CASSITGGAYEQYF
CDR3nt: TGTGCCAGTAGTATAACGGGAGGGGCCTACGAGCAGTACTTC

d_gene: TRBD2
j_gene: TRBJ2-5
v_gene: TRBV27
abundance: .
CDR3aa: CASSLGGRYPETQYF
CDR3nt: TGTGCCAGCAGTCTTGGCGGGAGGTACCCGGAGACCCAGTACTTC

d_gene: .
j_gene: TRBJ2-3
v_gene: TRBV7-2
abundance: .
CDR3aa: CASSLQHSTDTQYF
CDR3nt: TGTGCCAGCAGCTTACAACACAGCACAGATACGCAGTATTTT

d_gene: TRBD2
j_gene: TRBJ2-4
v_gene: TRBV6-5
abundance: few
CDR3aa: CASRLAGAKNIQYF
CDR3nt: TGTGCCAGCAGACTAGCGGGAGCCAAAAACATTCAGTACTTC

d_gene: .
j_gene: TRBJ2-7
v_gene: TRBV5-6
abundance: .
CDR3aa: CASSRGRVYYEQYF
CDR3nt: TGTGCCAGCAGCCGCGGTAGAGTATACTACGAGCAGTACTTC

d_gene: .
j_gene: TRBJ2-5
v_gene: TRBV30
abundance: few
CDR3aa: CAWSRRSQETQYF
CDR3nt: TGTGCCTGGAGTCGGAGGTCTCAAGAGACCCAGTACTTC

d_gene: .
j_gene: TRBJ2-5
v_gene: TRBV18
abundance: .
CDR3aa: CASSPGRDETQYF
CDR3nt: TGTGCCAGCTCACCAGGCAGGGACGAGACCCAGTACTTC

d_gene: .
j_gene: TRBJ1-3
v_gene: TRBV7-2
abundance: .
CDR3aa: CASSLLRGNTIYF
CDR3nt: TGTGCCAGCAGTTTGCTTCGTGGAAACACCATATATTTT

d_gene: .
j_gene: TRBJ2-3
v_gene: TRBV20-1
abundance: .
CDR3aa: CSARKGTDTQYF
CDR3nt: TGCAGTGCTAGGAAGGGAACAGATACGCAGTATTTT

d_gene: TRBD1
j_gene: TRBJ2-1
v_gene: TRBV27
abundance: medium-sized
CDR3aa: CASTLTGGSPSSYNEQFF
CDR3nt: TGTGCCAGCACTTTGACAGGGGGCTCACCGAGCTCCTACAATGAGCAGTTCTTC

d_gene: TRBD1
j_gene: TRBJ2-7
v_gene: TRBV2
abundance: .
CDR3aa: CASSEIRDRDYEQYF
CDR3nt: TGTGCCAGCAGTGAAATTAGGGACAGGGATTACGAGCAGTACTTC

d_gene: .
j_gene: TRBJ2-7
v_gene: TRBV6-1
abundance: few
CDR3aa: CASRESGTNYEQYF
CDR3nt: TGTGCCAGCAGGGAATCTGGGACAAACTACGAGCAGTACTTC

d_gene: .
j_gene: TRBJ1-1
v_gene: TRBV6-2/TRBV6-3
abundance: .
CDR3aa: CASSAVNTEAFF
CDR3nt: TGTGCCAGCAGTGCAGTGAACACTGAAGCTTTCTTT

d_gene: TRBD1
j_gene: TRBJ1-2
v_gene: TRBV15
abundance: .
CDR3aa: CATSTRDRGYGYTF
CDR3nt: TGTGCCACCAGCACGCGAGACAGGGGGTATGGCTACACCTTC

d_gene: .
j_gene: TRBJ1-1
v_gene: TRBV4-2
abundance: few
CDR3aa: CASRGSRENTEAFF
CDR3nt: TGTGCCAGCAGGGGGTCACGGGAGAACACTGAAGCTTTCTTT

d_gene: .
j_gene: TRBJ1-1
v_gene: TRBV5-5
abundance: few
CDR3aa: CASSLMRGELVTEAFF
CDR3nt: TGTGCCAGCAGCTTGATGCGAGGGGAACTAGTTACTGAAGCTTTCTTT

d_gene: .
j_gene: TRBJ2-1
v_gene: TRBV6-5
abundance: medium-sized
CDR3aa: CASSYSNVGGAGNEQFF
CDR3nt: TGTGCCAGCAGTTACTCGAATGTCGGGGGCGCGGGGAATGAGCAGTTCTTC

d_gene: .
j_gene: TRBJ2-3
v_gene: TRBV13
abundance: .
CDR3aa: CASSPRRGDTQYF
CDR3nt: TGTGCCAGCAGCCCCAGACGTGGAGATACGCAGTATTTT

d_gene: TRBD2
j_gene: TRBJ2-3
v_gene: TRBV20-1
abundance: few
CDR3aa: CSATLAGSGDTQYF
CDR3nt: TGCAGTGCTACACTAGCGGGATCAGGGGATACGCAGTATTTT

d_gene: TRBD2
j_gene: TRBJ2-1
v_gene: TRBV12-3/TRBV12-4
abundance: .
CDR3aa: CASSLARSGRYNEQFF
CDR3nt: TGTGCCAGCAGTTTAGCGCGTAGCGGGCGGTACAATGAGCAGTTCTTC

d_gene: TRBD2
j_gene: TRBJ2-7
v_gene: TRBV29-1
abundance: medium-sized
CDR3aa: CSVEIPLLAGSYEQYF
CDR3nt: TGCAGCGTTGAGATCCCCCTACTAGCGGGATCCTACGAGCAGTACTTC

d_gene: .
j_gene: TRBJ2-2
v_gene: TRBV29-1
abundance: large
CDR3aa: CSVVGNTGELFF
CDR3nt: TGCAGCGTTGTGGGGAACACCGGGGAGCTGTTTTTT

d_gene: TRBD1
j_gene: TRBJ2-1
v_gene: TRBV7-9
abundance: .
CDR3aa: CASSLTTSSGQLINEQFF
CDR3nt: TGTGCCAGCAGCTTAACCACCTCGTCGGGACAGTTAATCAATGAGCAGTTCTTC

d_gene: .
j_gene: TRBJ2-7
v_gene: TRBV6-6
abundance: medium-sized
CDR3aa: CASTYHPVHEQYF
CDR3nt: TGTGCCAGCACCTACCACCCCGTCCACGAGCAGTACTTC

d_gene: .
j_gene: TRBJ2-6
v_gene: TRBV6-2/TRBV6-3
abundance: medium-sized
CDR3aa: CASSSPGRGANVLTF
CDR3nt: TGTGCCAGCAGTTCCCCCGGGCGAGGGGCCAACGTCCTGACTTTC

d_gene: .
j_gene: TRBJ2-5
v_gene: TRBV19
abundance: medium-sized
CDR3aa: CASSILGGRALETQYF
CDR3nt: TGTGCCAGTAGTATCTTAGGGGGGCGTGCCTTAGAGACCCAGTACTTC

d_gene: TRBD1
j_gene: TRBJ1-2
v_gene: TRBV5-1
abundance: few
CDR3aa: CASSAGTLDRANYGYTF
CDR3nt: TGCGCCAGCAGCGCAGGTACCCTGGACAGGGCTAACTATGGCTACACCTTC

d_gene: TRBD1
j_gene: TRBJ1-1
v_gene: TRBV5-6
abundance: few
CDR3aa: CASSPRTGPNTEAFF
CDR3nt: TGTGCCAGCAGCCCCCGGACAGGGCCGAACACTGAAGCTTTCTTT

d_gene: .
j_gene: TRBJ2-7
v_gene: TRBV27
abundance: .
CDR3aa: CASSLTSTYEQYF
CDR3nt: TGTGCCAGCAGTCTGACTAGTACCTACGAGCAGTACTTC

d_gene: TRBD1
j_gene: TRBJ1-2
v_gene: TRBV20-1
abundance: .
CDR3aa: CSASMWDRATF
CDR3nt: TGCAGTGCTAGCATGTGGGACAGGGCAACCTTC

d_gene: .
j_gene: TRBJ1-2
v_gene: TRBV30
abundance: medium-sized
CDR3aa: CAWSEDPGGYYGYTF
CDR3nt: TGTGCCTGGAGTGAAGACCCCGGTGGGTACTATGGCTACACCTTC

d_gene: .
j_gene: TRBJ2-3
v_gene: TRBV27
abundance: .
CDR3aa: CASTLGLLGGWETSTDTQYF
CDR3nt: TGTGCCAGCACCTTGGGACTTTTAGGGGGTTGGGAGACTAGCACAGATACGCAGTATTTT

d_gene: TRBD2
j_gene: TRBJ2-7
v_gene: TRBV5-4
abundance: few
CDR3aa: CASSHYGREITWSKQYF
CDR3nt: TGTGCCAGCAGCCACTACGGGCGGGAGATTACCTGGTCGAAGCAGTACTTC

d_gene: .
j_gene: TRBJ2-2
v_gene: TRBV5-3
abundance: .
CDR3aa: CARSKGTASNTGELFF
CDR3nt: TGTGCCAGAAGCAAAGGAACAGCTTCGAACACCGGGGAGCTGTTTTTT

d_gene: .
j_gene: TRBJ1-5
v_gene: TRBV19
abundance: medium-sized
CDR3aa: CASSIVSSRNQPQHF
CDR3nt: TGTGCCAGTAGTATAGTTTCCAGCCGCAATCAGCCCCAGCATTTT

d_gene: .
j_gene: TRBJ2-6
v_gene: TRBV6-5
abundance: .
CDR3aa: CASVWADSGANVLTF
CDR3nt: TGTGCCAGCGTGTGGGCGGACTCTGGGGCCAACGTCCTGACTTTC

d_gene: .
j_gene: TRBJ1-2
v_gene: TRBV7-9
abundance: .
CDR3aa: CASSLAGRNGYTF
CDR3nt: TGTGCCAGCAGCTTAGCTGGGCGGAATGGCTACACCTTC

d_gene: .
j_gene: TRBJ1-5
v_gene: TRBV6-5
abundance: .
CDR3aa: CASSPPTTWAGGGDQPQHF
CDR3nt: TGTGCCAGCAGCCCTCCAACAACTTGGGCCGGCGGCGGCGATCAGCCCCAGCATTTT

d_gene: TRBD1
j_gene: TRBJ2-5
v_gene: TRBV24-1
abundance: medium-sized
CDR3aa: CATSDSRTGAETQYF
CDR3nt: TGTGCCACCAGTGATTCAAGGACAGGGGCAGAGACCCAGTACTTC

d_gene: TRBD1
j_gene: TRBJ2-7
v_gene: TRBV13
abundance: .
CDR3aa: CASSPWARGLGEQYF
CDR3nt: TGTGCCAGCAGCCCCTGGGCCAGGGGGCTAGGCGAGCAGTACTTC

d_gene: .
j_gene: TRBJ1-6
v_gene: TRBV19
abundance: medium-sized
CDR3aa: CASTYQVGRYNSPLHF
CDR3nt: TGTGCCAGTACTTATCAGGTCGGAAGATATAATTCACCCCTCCACTTT

d_gene: .
j_gene: TRBJ2-3
v_gene: TRBV20-1
abundance: few
CDR3aa: CSARGKMGHDTGQYF
CDR3nt: TGCAGTGCTAGGGGAAAGATGGGACATGATACGGGGCAGTATTTT

d_gene: .
j_gene: TRBJ1-1
v_gene: TRBV29-1
abundance: medium-sized
CDR3aa: CSVETGGEAFF
CDR3nt: TGCAGCGTTGAAACGGGAGGGGAAGCTTTCTTT

d_gene: .
j_gene: TRBJ2-1
v_gene: TRBV6-2/TRBV6-3
abundance: medium-sized
CDR3aa: CASSLTRPSRYNEQFF
CDR3nt: TGTGCCAGCAGTCTGACTAGGCCGTCTAGATACAATGAGCAGTTCTTC

d_gene: .
j_gene: TRBJ2-7
v_gene: TRBV12-3/TRBV12-4
abundance: few
CDR3aa: CATALGGLPVGEQYF
CDR3nt: TGTGCGACAGCTTTGGGGGGACTCCCGGTGGGAGAGCAGTACTTC

d_gene: .
j_gene: TRBJ2-7
v_gene: TRBV29-1
abundance: medium-sized
CDR3aa: CSTRGAGTYEQYF
CDR3nt: TGCAGCACCCGGGGGGCAGGGACCTACGAGCAGTACTTC

d_gene: TRBD1
j_gene: TRBJ1-2
v_gene: TRBV12-3/TRBV12-4
abundance: few
CDR3aa: CASSLRPQGSGYTF
CDR3nt: TGTGCCAGCAGTTTAAGACCACAGGGGTCGGGCTACACCTTC

d_gene: .
j_gene: TRBJ1-1
v_gene: TRBV18
abundance: few
CDR3aa: CASSPDEVANTEAFF
CDR3nt: TGTGCCAGCTCACCAGATGAGGTTGCGAACACTGAAGCTTTCTTT